Below are 21 T cell receptor beta chains sequenced from a single sample in a study of shared clonotypes between healthy human individuals. The protocol was immunoSEQ multiplex PCR, while the TCRdb copy is restricted to in-frame clones and leaves out a portion. This table holds over 2 million clones, roughly 90% found once. The sample consisted of naive CD4+ T cells from PBMCs. The subset: CD45RA+ positively selected. The receptors were gathered from a young man in good health. Some clones in this sample may be carry-over from other donors' samples.

The genes are TRBV29-1 and TRBJ2-1; 9 bases match TRBD1. The CDR3 has 15 amino acids. The germline V gene has CDR1 SQVTM and CDR2 ANQGSEA. J lost 1 base, V lost 7 bases, and 8 bases had no gene match. The CDR3: CSAATGGTSYNEQFF. In DNA, the CDR3 is TGCAGCGCTGCGACAGGGGGGACTTCCTACAATGAGCAGTTCTTC.

On this clone itself: One end of the junction does not line up with germline, which may come from a read error. This chain joins TRBV18 and TRBJ1-2; 9 bases are a match to TRBD1. Germline assignment: CDR1 KGHSH and CDR2 LQKENI. This CDR3 is 15 amino acids long. The CDR3 DNA sequence: TGTGCCAGCTCCCCACTGGACAGGGGAAACTATGGCTACACCTTC. This gives the protein CASSPLDRGNYGYTF.

The chain couples TRBV6-1 to TRBJ1-5, with D perhaps TRBD1 (5 bases). This CDR3 comprises 15 residues. Germline lookup yields CDR1 MNHNS and CDR2 SASEGT. Trimming removed 2 bases at V and 4 bases at J, with 12 bases between. The CDR3 DNA reads as TGTGCCAGCAGTGAATATGCAGGGAGAAATCAGCCCCAGCATTTT. This gives the protein CASSEYAGRNQPQHF.

Note on this clone: The sample holds other DNA sequences that translate to the same CDR3. V gene TRBV28 combines with J gene TRBJ2-3; D is unclear. CDR1 is MDHEN, CDR2 SYDVKM, per germline. The CDR3 runs to 12 residues. The V and J ends lost 2 bases and 3 bases respectively, with 3 bases between them. This chain's CDR3 is CASSLPTDTQYF. The DNA of the CDR3 is TGTGCCAGCAGTTTACCGACAGATACGCAGTATTTT.

The V and J genes are TRBV5-1 and TRBJ1-4; D unresolved. Germline V lookup: CDR1 SGHRS, CDR2 YFSETQ. V lost 0 bases and J lost 5, with 8 bases in between. This CDR3 has 14 amino acids. CDR3 nucleotide sequence: TGCGCCAGCAGCTTGGGTGGTGCCAATGAAAAACTGTTTTTT. Translating it yields CASSLGGANEKLFF.

The V and J genes are TRBV27 and TRBJ2-1; 9 bases map to TRBD1. With V trimmed by 6 bases and J by 8 bases, 11 bases remained unmatched. This CDR3 comprises 15 residues. Germline CDR1 reads MNHEY; CDR2 reads SMNVEV (reference sequence). The CDR3 nucleotides are TGTGCCAGCAGACCCGGGACAGGGCGATTGGATGAGCAGTTCTTC. As protein: CASRPGTGRLDEQFF.

The chain's CDR3 is CASSYSSNKAYEQYF. The CDR3 DNA reads TGTGCCAGCAGCTACTCATCAAACAAAGCCTACGAGCAGTACTTC. V usage is TRBV11-2 and J usage is TRBJ2-7; D gene uncertain. V was trimmed by 4 bases and J by 2 bases, leaving 15 bases between them. Germline lookup yields CDR1 SGHAT and CDR2 FQNNGV. The CDR3 has 15 residues.

The chain joins TRBV19 to TRBJ1-5; TRBD1 is a possible D gene (6 bases). V dropped 6 bases and J dropped 5 bases, with 17 bases sitting between them. CDR3 length equals 15 residues. CDR1 is LNHDA, CDR2 SQIVND, per germline (reference sequence). As DNA, the CDR3 is TGTGCCAGTAGGCCGATTTCAGGGGACTATCAGCCCCAGCATTTT. Translating it yields CASRPISGDYQPQHF.

CDR3 loop: CASSYTGRNYGYTF. In nucleotides, the CDR3 is TGTGCCAGCAGTTACACCGGACGGAACTATGGCTACACCTTC. V gene TRBV6-6 combines with J gene TRBJ1-2; D remains unclear. The CDR3 contains 14 residues. V was clipped by 2 bases and J by 2 bases, with 9 bases between them. Germline CDR1 is MNHNY and CDR2 is SVGAGI (reference sequence).

The chain links TRBV7-6 to TRBJ1-4; a weak D match, TRBD1 (6 bases). The germline CDR1 and CDR2 sequences are SGHVS and FNYEAQ. The V gene lost 5 bases and the J gene lost 8 bases, with 12 bases spanning the gap. The CDR3 has 13 amino acids. The CDR3 sequence: CASSADSREKLFF. CDR3 nucleotide sequence: TGTGCCAGCAGCGCGGACAGTCGAGAAAAACTGTTTTTT.

The rearrangement joins TRBV6-5 to TRBJ1-2; D remains ambiguous. Germline V gene sequence: CDR1 MNHEY, CDR2 SVGAGI. This CDR3 spans 15 amino acids. V lost 6 bases to trimming and J lost 8 bases, with 22 bases between them. CDR3 amino acids: CASSLRGSGSGGYTF. The CDR3 DNA is TGTGCCAGCAGCCTACGCGGTTCCGGGTCTGGGGGCTACACCTTC.

This chain uses TRBV25-1 with TRBJ2-1, with a weak D call TRBD1 (5 bases). Per the germline V gene, CDR1 is MGHDK and CDR2 is SYGVNS. The CDR3 is 15 amino acids. The germline V and J ends were trimmed by 5 bases and 2 bases, with 13 bases remaining between them. CDR3 DNA sequence: TGTGCCAGCAGTACCGCAGGGAATCCCTACAATGAGCAGTTCTTC. Amino acid sequence: CASSTAGNPYNEQFF.

This rearrangement joins TRBV30 to TRBJ1-5, with D perhaps matching TRBD1 (5 bases). The CDR3 has 15 residues. CDR1 and CDR2 (germline): GTSNPN, SVGIG (reference sequence). V was pared by 4 bases and J by 4 bases, with 17 bases between. This CDR3 is CAWNVGGRTNQPQHF. For the CDR3, the DNA is TGTGCCTGGAATGTAGGTGGCAGGACAAATCAGCCCCAGCATTTT.

CDR3 sequence reads: CASSGGVGRYGYTF. CDR3 coding DNA: TGCGCCAGCAGCGGAGGAGTGGGGAGGTATGGCTACACCTTC. V usage is TRBV5-1 and J usage is TRBJ1-2; D unresolved. Trimming removed 4 bases at V and 5 bases at J, with 15 bases between. CDR3 length: 14 residues. Germline lookup yields CDR1 SGHRS and CDR2 YFSETQ.

This clone has more than one count but fewer than ten. Other DNA sequences in this sample translate to the same CDR3. The V call is TRBV18, the J call TRBJ2-7; 8 nucleotides match TRBD2. The CDR3 totals 14 residues. Trimming took 4 bases from V and 0 from J; bases not matched to a gene: 2. From germline, CDR1 is KGHSH and CDR2 LQKENI. The CDR3 reads CASSLSGSSYEQYF. CDR3 DNA: TGTGCCAGCTCACTCAGCGGGAGCTCCTACGAGCAGTACTTC.

This clone was observed a few times. The rearrangement uses TRBV4-1 and TRBJ1-1; TRBD1 is a possible D gene (5 bases). This CDR3 spans 15 amino acids. Germline V gene sequence: CDR1 MGHRA, CDR2 YSYEKL. Trimming shortened V by 1 base and J by 3 bases, and 12 bases separated the two germline ends. In DNA form, the CDR3 reads TGCGCCAGCAGCCAAGCCCCAGTGGGGGACACTGAAGCTTTCTTT. It codes for CASSQAPVGDTEAFF.

The rearrangement uses TRBV28 and TRBJ2-3; 11 positions match TRBD2. Germline-derived CDR1 and CDR2 are MDHEN and SYDVKM. J was trimmed by 3 bases and V by 3 bases; bases with no gene match: 5. The CDR3 spans 16 residues. CDR3 loop: CASSFPASGRTDTQYF. The CDR3 DNA is TGTGCCAGCAGTTTCCCGGCTAGCGGGAGGACAGATACGCAGTATTTT.

The chain carries TRBV29-1 and TRBJ2-3; D gene ambiguous. The CDR3 is 12 residues long. The V gene lost 2 bases and the J gene lost 2 bases, with 5 bases spanning the gap. Germline lookup yields CDR1 SQVTM and CDR2 ANQGSEA. The CDR3 spells CSVERPTDTQYF. CDR3 DNA sequence: TGCAGCGTTGAAAGGCCCACAGATACGCAGTATTTT.

The chain joins TRBV18 to TRBJ1-1; no definite D call. Germline loops: CDR1 KGHSH, CDR2 LQKENI. Trimming stripped 3 bases from V and 3 bases from J, with 14 bases between. There are 15 residues in the CDR3. The CDR3 reads CASSPLGLKDTEAFF. CDR3 DNA: TGTGCCAGCTCACCCCTCGGACTGAAGGACACTGAAGCTTTCTTT.

The V and J genes are TRBV10-1 and TRBJ2-1; 7 bases match TRBD1. The germline gives CDR1 WNHNN, CDR2 SYGVQD (reference sequence). Germline trimming cut 2 bases from V and 0 bases from J; bases unmatched to any gene: 7. The CDR3 is 17 amino acids. The CDR3 protein is CASSEARGFGSYNEQFF. The CDR3 coding sequence is TGCGCCAGCAGTGAGGCCAGGGGGTTCGGCTCCTACAATGAGCAGTTCTTC.

J is TRBJ2-5 and V is TRBV5-6; TRBD2 matches 7 bases. The ends lost 4 bases at V and 6 bases at J; junction bases unmatched: 12. CDR1 is SGHDT and CDR2 is YYEEEE in the germline V gene. The CDR3 extends over 15 amino acids. The CDR3 is CASSRREAGVKTQYF. The CDR3 nucleotides read TGTGCCAGCAGCCGCCGGGAGGCGGGAGTGAAGACCCAGTACTTC.